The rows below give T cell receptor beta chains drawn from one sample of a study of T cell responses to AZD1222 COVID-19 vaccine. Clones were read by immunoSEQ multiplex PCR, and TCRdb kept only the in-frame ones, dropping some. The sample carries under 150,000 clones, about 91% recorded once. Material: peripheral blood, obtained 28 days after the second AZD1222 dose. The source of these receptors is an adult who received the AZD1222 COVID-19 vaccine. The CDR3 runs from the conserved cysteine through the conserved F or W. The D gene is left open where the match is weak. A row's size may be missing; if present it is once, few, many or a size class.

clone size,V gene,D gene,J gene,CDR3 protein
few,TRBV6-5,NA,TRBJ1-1,CASIRFPGESAFF
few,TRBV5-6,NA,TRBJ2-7,CASSWTEGSYEQYF
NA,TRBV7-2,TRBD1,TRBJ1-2,CASSSDRDQAGGYTF
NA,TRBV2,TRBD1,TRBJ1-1,CASSNRGFGEAFF
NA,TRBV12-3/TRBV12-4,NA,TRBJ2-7,CASRKDYTYEQYF
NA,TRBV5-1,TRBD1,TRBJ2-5,CASSLVDRERETQYF
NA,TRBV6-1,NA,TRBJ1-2,CASSEEGRADYGYTF
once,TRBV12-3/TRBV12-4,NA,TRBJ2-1,CASSQGGAGEQFF
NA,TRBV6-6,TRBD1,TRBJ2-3,CASSRTGGLVTDTQYF
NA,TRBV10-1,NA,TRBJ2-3,CASSNSTDTQYF
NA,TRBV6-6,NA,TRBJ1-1,CASSYGGVATNTEAFF
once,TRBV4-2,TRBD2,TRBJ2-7,CASSQDVGGGPYEQYF
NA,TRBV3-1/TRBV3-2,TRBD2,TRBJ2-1,CASSQDPGLAGGEQFF
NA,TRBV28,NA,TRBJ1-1,CASSLRNTEAFF
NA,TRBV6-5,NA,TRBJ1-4,CASSSSGGEKLFF
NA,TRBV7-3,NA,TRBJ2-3,CASSLNAPPLDTQYF
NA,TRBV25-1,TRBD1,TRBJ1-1,CASSGPGTGAASTEAFF
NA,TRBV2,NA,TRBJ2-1,CASSEAWGDNEQFF
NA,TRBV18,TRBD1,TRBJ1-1,CASSPWQGGNTEAFF
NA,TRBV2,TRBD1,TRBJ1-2,CATAGTGGADYGYTF
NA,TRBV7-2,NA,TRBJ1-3,CASSSGTHSSGNTIYF
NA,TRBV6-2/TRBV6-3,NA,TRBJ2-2,CASSPNPSSGNTGELFF
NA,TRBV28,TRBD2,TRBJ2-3,CASSLASSGADTQYF
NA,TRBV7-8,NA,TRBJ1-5,CASSFSQGGQPQHF
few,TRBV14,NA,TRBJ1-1,CASSLQKNTEAFF
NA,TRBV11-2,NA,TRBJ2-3,CASSPSLGDTQYF
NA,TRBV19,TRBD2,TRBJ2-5,CASSIEGLAGQETQYF
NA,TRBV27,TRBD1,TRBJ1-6,CASRAAWTGNSPLHF
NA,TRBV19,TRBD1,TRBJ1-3,CASSPGQGYTGNTIYF